One and the same sample provided the 25 T cell receptor beta chains below, sequenced in a study of CD8+CD57+ T cells in acquired aplastic anemia. An expansion of CD8+CD57+ cells by flow cytometry had been shown in patients chosen for sequencing. The study profiled TCR beta VDJ and CDR3 using genomic DNA as template. A single record per CDR3 protein comes from TCRdb applying MiXCR to the reads. Found here are about 180,000 distinct CDR3 sequences, 55% to 65% of them singletons; the top ten hold roughly 46%. Sequenced input: sorted CD4+, CD8+, or CD8+CD57+ T cells (not recorded which) from PBMCs. The receptors were sampled from a human donor with aplastic anemia.

The gene calls are TRBV5-4 and TRBJ2-3; 8 bases map to TRBD2. Germline CDR1 is SGHNT and CDR2 is YYREEE (reference sequence). The length of the CDR3 is 15 residues. V was pared by 0 bases and J by 3 bases, with 3 bases of the junction left unmatched. The CDR3 DNA reads as TGTGCCAGCAGCTTGGCGGGGGGGGGGACAGATACGCAGTATTTT. This gives the protein CASSLAGGGTDTQYF. Full variable domain (remainder filled in from reference TRBV5-4 and TRBJ2-3): ETGVTQSPTHLIKTRGQQVTLRCSSQSGHNTVSWYQQALGQGPQFIFQYYREEENGRGNFPPRFSGLQFPNYSSELNVNALELDDSALYLCASSLAGGGTDTQYFGPGTRLTVL.

This clonotype has a single count. The chain is built from TRBV15 and TRBJ1-2; D is possibly TRBD1 (5 bases). Trimming removed 2 bases from V and 12 bases from J, with 19 bases in between. The CDR3 loop spans 14 amino acids. Germline CDR1 and CDR2: LNHNV and YYDKDF (reference sequence). The CDR3 DNA reads as TGTGCCACCAGCAGACCCGGGACGGACTCTGGAAACACCTTC. As protein: CATSRPGTDSGNTF.

This clonotype was picked up one time. This may be a read error, as it is one base from a much larger clone. The rearrangement joins TRBV15 to TRBJ2-2; maybe TRBD2 (5 bases). V was trimmed by 4 bases and J by 1 base, leaving 10 bases between them. CDR3 length: 15 amino acids. Germline V lookup: CDR1 LNHNV, CDR2 YYDKDF (reference sequence). In DNA, the CDR3 is TGTGCCACCAGCACTGGAGGAGGGAACACCGGGGAGCTGTTTTTT. Translated: CATSTGGGNTGELFF.

The chain carries TRBV11-2 and TRBJ2-1; 14 positions match TRBD2. Unmatched junction bases numbered 2, after V lost 1 base and J lost 3 bases. Germline values: CDR1 SGHAT, CDR2 FQNNGV. CDR3 size: 17 residues. The CDR3 is CASSLGGLAGVYNEQFF. CDR3 nucleotides: TGTGCCAGCAGCTTAGGGGGACTAGCGGGGGTCTACAATGAGCAGTTCTTC.

This chain uses TRBV7-8 with TRBJ2-7; D gene uncertain. The V gene's germline CDR1 is SGHVS and CDR2 FQNEAQ. V was pared by 9 bases and J by 3 bases, with 9 bases between. This CDR3 comprises 11 residues. The CDR3 loop is CASSNYYEQYF. For the CDR3, the DNA is TGTGCCAGTAGCAACTACTACGAGCAGTACTTC.

The V and J genes are TRBV5-1 and TRBJ2-7, with 7 bases fitting TRBD1. Germline CDR1 and CDR2: SGHRS and YFSETQ. The J segment lost 3 bases and the V segment lost 2 bases, leaving 5 bases of the junction unmatched. There are 14 residues in the CDR3. CDR3 DNA: TGCGCCAGCAGCTTCGGGACAGAGGTCTACGAGCAGTACTTC. Translating it yields CASSFGTEVYEQYF. The variable domain in full, with the rest retrieved from reference TRBV5-1 and TRBJ2-7, is KAGVTQTPRYLIKTRGQQVTLSCSPISGHRSVSWYQQTPGQGLQFLFEYFSETQRNKGNFPGRFSGRQFSNSRSEMNVSTLELGDSALYLCASSFGTEVYEQYFGPGTRLTVT.

The chain employs TRBV19 and TRBJ1-5, with D possibly matching TRBD1 (5 bases). The CDR3 runs 16 residues. The germline gives CDR1 LNHDA, CDR2 SQIVND (reference sequence). V was trimmed by 1 base and J by 1 base, leaving 11 bases between them. In DNA form, the CDR3 reads TGTGCCAGTAGTATAGTCCAGGGAGGCAGCAATCAGCCCCAGCATTTT. It codes for CASSIVQGGSNQPQHF.

This clonotype was seen ten or more times. The CDR3, as DNA: TGTGCCAGCAGCCAGGGCCTTGGAAACACCATATATTTT. It is translated as CASSQGLGNTIYF. V gene TRBV12-3 or TRBV12-4 combines with J gene TRBJ1-3; tentative D call: TRBD1 (5 bases). CDR3 length equals 13 residues. V was clipped by 6 bases and J by 3 bases, with 9 bases between them.

This clonotype appeared once. This chain joins TRBV5-5 and TRBJ2-1; 10 positions match TRBD2. The trim removed 10 bases at V and 7 bases at J, leaving 14 bases unmatched. Per germline, CDR1 SGHKS and CDR2 YYEKEE (reference sequence). This CDR3 comprises 15 residues. The CDR3 reads CAPPRTSGVGNEQFF. The CDR3 coding sequence is TGTGCCCCCCCCAGGACTAGCGGAGTGGGGAATGAGCAGTTCTTC.

This clonotype was seen repeatedly, ten times or more. This chain connects TRBV4-1 to TRBJ1-1; TRBD1 might be the D (6 bases). The germline CDR1 and CDR2 sequences are MGHRA and YSYEKL. The CDR3 contains 15 residues. V dropped 0 bases and J dropped 8 bases, with 16 bases sitting between them. CDR3 sequence: CASSQDPRGPGEAFF. DNA for the CDR3: TGCGCCAGCAGCCAAGATCCCCGGGGGCCCGGAGAAGCTTTCTTT.

The chain is built from TRBV6-2 or TRBV6-3 and TRBJ2-7; tentatively, D is TRBD1 or TRBD2 (5 bases each). Germline CDR1 is MNHEY and CDR2 is SVGEGT. V lost 10 bases to trimming and J lost 4 bases, with 11 bases between them. The CDR3 consists of 11 residues. CDR3 coding DNA: TGTGCCACCGCTTGGGGGTACGAGCAGTACTTC. Its translation is CATAWGYEQYF.

J is TRBJ2-7 and V is TRBV5-4; possibly TRBD2 for D (6 bases). Germline CDR1 is SGHNT and CDR2 is YYREEE (reference sequence). V lost 4 bases, J lost 4 bases, and 12 bases lay in between. This CDR3 region has 13 residues. The CDR3 reads CASSPSDAYEQYF. The CDR3 region has the DNA TGTGCCAGCAGCCCTAGCGACGCTTACGAGCAGTACTTC.

This clonotype has just a few counts. The chain couples TRBV12-3 or TRBV12-4 to TRBJ1-2, with D possibly being TRBD1 (6 bases). The CDR3 has 15 amino acids. Between the trimmed V and J ends, which lost 5 bases and 4 bases, there was a span of 17 bases. The CDR3 loop is CASSGPGGGFYGYTF. The DNA for the CDR3 is TGTGCCAGCAGTGGCCCGGGGGGCGGCTTCTATGGCTACACCTTC.

A single count supports this clonotype. The J gene is TRBJ2-2, the V gene TRBV2, with 7 bases fitting TRBD1. From germline, CDR1 is SNHLY and CDR2 FYNNEI. CDR3 length: 15 residues. V was clipped by 5 bases and J by 3 bases; unmatched bases: 6. In nucleotides, the CDR3 is TGTGCCAGCAGTAGACAGGGTGGGGACACCGGGGAGCTGTTTTTT. Its protein is CASSRQGGDTGELFF.

This chain links TRBV7-6 with TRBJ2-3; 8 bases are shared with TRBD2. V was pared by 3 bases and J by 2 bases, with 4 bases of the junction left unmatched. CDR3 length: 15 residues. Germline V gene lookup returns CDR1 SGHVS and CDR2 FNYEAQ. The CDR3 loop is CASSFTGGITDTQYF. CDR3 nucleotide sequence: TGTGCCAGCAGCTTTACGGGAGGGATCACAGATACGCAGTATTTT.

The gene calls are TRBV12-3 or TRBV12-4 and TRBJ1-1; TRBD1 matches 12 bases. Trimming took 5 bases from V and 5 from J; bases not matched to a gene: 12. This CDR3 has 17 residues. The CDR3 DNA reads as TGTGCCAGCAGTCCTCCCGGGACAGGGGGCGATCAAACTGAAGCTTTCTTT. Amino acid sequence: CASSPPGTGGDQTEAFF.

This rearrangement joins TRBV25-1 to TRBJ1-5, with D unclear. The V end lost 1 base, the J end lost 4 bases, and 8 bases lay between the germline ends. This CDR3 is 14 amino acids long. Germline V lookup: CDR1 MGHDK, CDR2 SYGVNS. CDR3 in DNA: TGTGCCAGCAGTGAATGGGTGTCTAATCAGCCCCAGCATTTT. Protein product: CASSEWVSNQPQHF.

This clonotype was counted only a few times. V gene TRBV19 combines with J gene TRBJ1-2; D is unclear. Looked up from germline, CDR1 is LNHDA and CDR2 is SQIVND (reference sequence). CDR3 length equals 13 residues. The ends were cut back, 3 bases at V and 7 bases at J, with 12 bases in the middle. The CDR3 loop is CASSIPPGGGYTF. CDR3 DNA: TGTGCCAGTAGTATCCCACCAGGAGGTGGCTACACCTTC.

This chain links TRBV20-1 with TRBJ1-4; the D gene is possibly TRBD1 (6 bases). Per the germline V gene, CDR1 is DFQATT and CDR2 is SNEGSKA (reference sequence). This CDR3 is built from 13 residues. The V and J ends lost 3 bases and 5 bases respectively, with 10 bases between them. The CDR3 spells CSASGGWNEKLFF. DNA for the CDR3: TGCAGTGCTAGCGGGGGCTGGAATGAAAAACTGTTTTTT.

This clonotype was seen at least ten times. The V and J genes are TRBV6-5 and TRBJ1-2, with D tentatively TRBD1 (6 bases). Germline V gives CDR1 MNHEY, CDR2 SVGAGI. Trimming took 7 bases from V and 5 from J, leaving 17 bases between them. This CDR3 is 14 amino acids long. The CDR3 protein is CASTTSGVGYGYTF. DNA of the CDR3: TGTGCCAGCACCACGTCAGGGGTGGGGTATGGCTACACCTTC.

This rearrangement joins TRBV19 to TRBJ1-6; 7 bases agree with TRBD1. Germline trimming cut 7 bases from V and 9 bases from J; bases unmatched to any gene: 9. Germline V gene sequence: CDR1 LNHDA, CDR2 SQIVND (reference sequence). The CDR3 totals 14 residues. CDR3 in amino acids: CASTVTGLGSPLHF. CDR3 nucleotide sequence: TGTGCCAGTACCGTGACAGGGTTAGGTTCACCCCTCCACTTT.

The chain combines TRBV19 with TRBJ2-5, with 7 bases that match TRBD1. With V trimmed by 3 bases and J by 7 bases, 8 bases remained unmatched. The CDR3 is 14 amino acids. Germline values: CDR1 LNHDA, CDR2 SQIVND (reference sequence). The CDR3 protein is CASSMRGLAVTQYF. Here the CDR3 DNA reads TGTGCCAGTAGTATGAGGGGGCTGGCGGTGACCCAGTACTTC.

The chain recombines TRBV7-4 with TRBJ2-1, with 7 bases matching TRBD2. V was pared by 4 bases and J by 3 bases, with 3 bases of the junction left unmatched. Germline CDR1 SGHVT, CDR2 SQSDAQ. The CDR3 has 14 amino acids. CDR3 in DNA: TGTGCCAGCAGCTCCAGCGGGAACTACAATGAGCAGTTCTTC. As protein: CASSSSGNYNEQFF.

This clonotype was counted between two and nine times. Germline and junction disagree at one end, which may indicate a read error. The rearrangement links TRBV10-1 to TRBJ2-3; a possible D gene is TRBD2 (6 bases). The CDR3 runs 13 residues. Germline CDR1 reads WNHNN; CDR2 reads SYGVQD (reference sequence). CDR3 in DNA: TGCGCCAGCAGTGTCTCGGGAGAGGATACACAGTATTTT. This translates into CASSVSGEDTQYF.

The chain couples TRBV7-6 to TRBJ2-3; D gene unclear. The CDR3 runs to 15 residues. Germline CDR1 and CDR2: SGHVS and FNYEAQ. Trimming removed 1 base from V and 6 bases from J, with 14 bases in between. Here the CDR3 reads CASSLVGQNTDTQYF. The CDR3 coding sequence is TGTGCCAGCAGCTTAGTAGGCCAGAACACGGATACGCAGTATTTT.